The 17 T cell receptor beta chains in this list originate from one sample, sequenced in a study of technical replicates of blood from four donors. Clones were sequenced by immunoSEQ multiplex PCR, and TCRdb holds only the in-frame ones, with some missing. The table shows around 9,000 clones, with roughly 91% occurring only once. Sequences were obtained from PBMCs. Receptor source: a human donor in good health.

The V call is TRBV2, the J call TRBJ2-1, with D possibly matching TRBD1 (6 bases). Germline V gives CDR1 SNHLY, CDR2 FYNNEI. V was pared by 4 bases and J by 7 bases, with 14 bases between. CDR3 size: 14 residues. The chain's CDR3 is CASSVWAQGNEQFF. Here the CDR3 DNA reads TGTGCCAGCAGTGTATGGGCACAGGGAAATGAGCAGTTCTTC. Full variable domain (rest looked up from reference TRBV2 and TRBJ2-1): EPEVTQTPSHQVTQMGQEVILRCVPISNHLYFYWYRQILGQKVEFLVSFYNNEISEKSEIFDDQFSVERPDGSNFTLKIRSTKLEDSAMYFCASSVWAQGNEQFFGPGTRLTVL.

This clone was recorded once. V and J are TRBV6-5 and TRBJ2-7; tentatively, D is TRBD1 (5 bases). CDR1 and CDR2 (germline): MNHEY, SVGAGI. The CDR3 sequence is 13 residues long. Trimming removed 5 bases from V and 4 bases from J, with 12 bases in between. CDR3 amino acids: CASSDSQGYEQYF. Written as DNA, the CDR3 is TGTGCCAGCAGTGACAGTCAGGGTTACGAGCAGTACTTC.

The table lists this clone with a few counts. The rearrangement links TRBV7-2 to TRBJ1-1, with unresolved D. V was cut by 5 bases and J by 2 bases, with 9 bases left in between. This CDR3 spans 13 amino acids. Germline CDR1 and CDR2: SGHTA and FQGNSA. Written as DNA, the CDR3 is TGTGCCAGCAGCCCCCAGGAAAACACTGAAGCTTTCTTT. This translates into CASSPQENTEAFF.

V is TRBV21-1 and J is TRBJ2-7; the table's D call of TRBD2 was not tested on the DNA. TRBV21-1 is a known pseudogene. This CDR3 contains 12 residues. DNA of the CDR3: TGTGCCAGCCTAAGGGGAGGGGACGAGCAGTACTTC. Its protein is CASLRGGDEQYF.

DNA of the CDR3: TGTGCCTGGAGTGGAACTAGCGGAACAGATACGCAGTATTTT. It encodes CAWSGTSGTDTQYF. The V gene is TRBV30, the J gene TRBJ2-3; the match to TRBD2 covers 8 bases. V trimming: 1 base; J trimming: 3 bases; junction bases outside the gene matches: 3. CDR3 length: 14 residues. Looked up from germline, CDR1 is GTSNPN and CDR2 is SVGIG (reference sequence).

DNA of the CDR3: TGTGCCACCAGCACGTTCGCTAGCGGGAGTTACGAGCAGTACTTC. This sequence encodes CATSTFASGSYEQYF. The chain has TRBV15 and TRBJ2-7; TRBD2 matches 10 bases. V dropped 4 bases and J dropped 4; count of bases not matched to a gene: 7. CDR1 and CDR2 (germline): LNHNV, YYDKDF (reference sequence). This CDR3 spans 15 amino acids.

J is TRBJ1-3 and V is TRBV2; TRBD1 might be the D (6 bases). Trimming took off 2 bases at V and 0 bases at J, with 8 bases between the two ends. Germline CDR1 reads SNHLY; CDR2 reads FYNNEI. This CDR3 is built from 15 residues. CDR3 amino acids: CASSETGNSGNTIYF. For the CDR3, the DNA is TGTGCCAGCAGTGAAACAGGGAACTCTGGAAACACCATATATTTT.

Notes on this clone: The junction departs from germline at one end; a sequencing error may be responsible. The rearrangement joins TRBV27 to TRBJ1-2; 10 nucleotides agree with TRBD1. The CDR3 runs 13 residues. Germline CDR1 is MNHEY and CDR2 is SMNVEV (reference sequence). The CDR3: CASSLTGGADGVF. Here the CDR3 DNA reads TGTGCCAGCAGTTTGACAGGGGGCGCGGACGGGGTCTTC.

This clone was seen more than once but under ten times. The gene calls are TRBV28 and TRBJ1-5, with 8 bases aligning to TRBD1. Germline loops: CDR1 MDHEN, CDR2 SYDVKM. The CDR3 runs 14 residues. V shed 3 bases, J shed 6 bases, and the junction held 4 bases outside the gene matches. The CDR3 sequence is CASSFETGVQPQHF. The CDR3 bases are TGTGCCAGCAGTTTCGAGACAGGGGTTCAGCCCCAGCATTTT.

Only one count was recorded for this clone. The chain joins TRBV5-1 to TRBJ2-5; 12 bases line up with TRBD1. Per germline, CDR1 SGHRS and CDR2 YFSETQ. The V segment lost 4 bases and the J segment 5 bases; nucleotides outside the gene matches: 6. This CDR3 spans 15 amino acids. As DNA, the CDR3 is TGCGCCAGCAGCGGCGGGACAGGGGGCGAGGAGACCCAGTACTTC. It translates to CASSGGTGGEETQYF.

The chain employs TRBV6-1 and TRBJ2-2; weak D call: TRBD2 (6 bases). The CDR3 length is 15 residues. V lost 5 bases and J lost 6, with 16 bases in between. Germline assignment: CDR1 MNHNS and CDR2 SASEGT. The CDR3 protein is CASSLLAALAGELFF. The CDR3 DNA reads TGTGCCAGCAGTTTACTAGCAGCCCTGGCCGGGGAGCTGTTTTTT.

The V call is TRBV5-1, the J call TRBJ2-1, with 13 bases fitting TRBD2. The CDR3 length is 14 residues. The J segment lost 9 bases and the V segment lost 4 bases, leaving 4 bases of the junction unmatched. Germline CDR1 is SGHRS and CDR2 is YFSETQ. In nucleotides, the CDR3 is TGCGCCAGCAGCCCCGGGACTAGCGGGATTGAGCAGTTCTTC. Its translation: CASSPGTSGIEQFF.

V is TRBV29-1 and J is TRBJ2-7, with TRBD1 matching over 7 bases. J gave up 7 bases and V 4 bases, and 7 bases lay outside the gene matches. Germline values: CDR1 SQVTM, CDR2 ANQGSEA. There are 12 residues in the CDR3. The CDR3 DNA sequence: TGCAGCGTTGGGACAGGCGAACAGGAGCAGTACTTC. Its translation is CSVGTGEQEQYF.

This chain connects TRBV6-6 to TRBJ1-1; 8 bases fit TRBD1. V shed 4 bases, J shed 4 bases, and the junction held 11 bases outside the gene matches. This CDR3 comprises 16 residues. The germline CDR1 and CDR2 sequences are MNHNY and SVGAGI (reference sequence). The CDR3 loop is CASSLSGTGGVTEAFF. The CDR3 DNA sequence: TGTGCCAGCAGTTTATCCGGGACAGGTGGGGTCACTGAAGCTTTCTTT.

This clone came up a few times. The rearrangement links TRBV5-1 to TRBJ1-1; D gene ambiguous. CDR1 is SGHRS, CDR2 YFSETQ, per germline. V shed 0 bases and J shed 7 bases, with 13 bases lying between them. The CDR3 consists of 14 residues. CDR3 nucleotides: TGCGCCAGCAGCTTGGTACGGGTAAGAGGTGAAGCTTTCTTT. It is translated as CASSLVRVRGEAFF. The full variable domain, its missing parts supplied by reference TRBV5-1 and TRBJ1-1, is KAGVTQTPRYLIKTRGQQVTLSCSPISGHRSVSWYQQTPGQGLQFLFEYFSETQRNKGNFPGRFSGRQFSNSRSEMNVSTLELGDSALYLCASSLVRVRGEAFFGQGTRLTVV.

The CDR3 DNA sequence: TGCGCCAGCAGCTTGGGGGTAGCGGGAGACTACGAGCAGTACTTC. Residues: CASSLGVAGDYEQYF. The chain combines TRBV5-1 with TRBJ2-7, with 9 bases fitting TRBD2. The germline CDR1 and CDR2 sequences are SGHRS and YFSETQ. V was pared by 0 bases and J by 3 bases, with 4 bases of the junction left unmatched. This CDR3 has 15 residues.

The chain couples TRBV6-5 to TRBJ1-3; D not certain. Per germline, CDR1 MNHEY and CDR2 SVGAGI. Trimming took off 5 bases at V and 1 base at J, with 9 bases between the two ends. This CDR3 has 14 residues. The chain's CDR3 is CASSRRGSGNTIYF. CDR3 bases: TGTGCCAGCAGTCGACGGGGTTCTGGAAACACCATATATTTT.